This TCR beta chain was documented in a study of cytomegalovirus exposure and HLA in healthy donors. A note on this clone: Its antigen remains unidentified.

CDR3 size: 13 residues. Germline CDR1 and CDR2: MNHEY and SMNVEV (reference sequence). The ends lost 9 bases at V and 9 bases at J; junction bases unmatched: 7. 13 Jbeta primers and 60 Vbeta primers were used for the PCR. The repertoire was sequenced with immunoSEQ multiplex PCR; TCRdb's copy has only in-frame clones and lacks some. The repertoire includes just under 250,000 clones, about 80% of them detected once, and 5.4% sits in the top ten. Donors counted as nominally healthy when sampled, yet unrecorded immune exposures were likely. Broader study findings: Later, an analysis showed that TCR beta chains associated with HLA were more clonally expanded than others that were equally common.

The source of this sequence is a woman in her thirties or forties in good health and CMV-seropositive. The chain joins TRBV27 to TRBJ2-1, with 11 bases aligning to TRBD2. Sequenced material: PBMCs. The CDR3 sequence: CASRTSGGSEQFF. CDR3 nucleotide sequence: TGTGCCAGTAGAACTAGCGGGGGTTCTGAGCAGTTCTTC.